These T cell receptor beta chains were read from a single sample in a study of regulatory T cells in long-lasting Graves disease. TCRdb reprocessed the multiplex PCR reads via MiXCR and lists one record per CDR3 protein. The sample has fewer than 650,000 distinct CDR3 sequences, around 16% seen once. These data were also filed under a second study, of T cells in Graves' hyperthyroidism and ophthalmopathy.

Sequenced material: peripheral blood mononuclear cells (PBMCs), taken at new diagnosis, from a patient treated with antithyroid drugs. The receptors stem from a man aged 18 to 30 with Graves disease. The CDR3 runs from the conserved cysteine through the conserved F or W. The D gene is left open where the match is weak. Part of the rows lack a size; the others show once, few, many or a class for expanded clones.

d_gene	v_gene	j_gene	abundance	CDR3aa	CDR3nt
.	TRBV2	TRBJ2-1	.	CAREWGPGGKFF	TGTGCCAGGGAGTGGGGCCCTGGCGGAAAGTTCTTC
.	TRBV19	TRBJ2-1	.	CASSIRDYNEQFF	TGTGCCAGTAGTATCCGTGACTACAATGAGCAGTTCTTC
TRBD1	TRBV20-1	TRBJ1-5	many	CSAATGVGQPQHF	TGCAGTGCGGCCACAGGGGTAGGTCAGCCCCAGCATTTT
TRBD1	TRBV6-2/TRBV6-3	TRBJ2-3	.	CASSYSETGQGATDTQYF	TGTGCCAGCAGTTACTCCGAAACGGGACAGGGGGCGACAGATACGCAGTATTTT
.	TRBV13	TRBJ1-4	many	CASSQTSGGEKLFF	TGTGCCAGCAGCCAGACGTCTGGGGGCGAAAAACTGTTTTTT
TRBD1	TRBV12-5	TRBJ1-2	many	CASGDPPGQGAPGYTF	TGTGCTAGTGGTGACCCCCCGGGACAGGGGGCACCTGGCTACACCTTC
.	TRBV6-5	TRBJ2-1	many	CASSYGGGGRDEQFF	TGTGCCAGCAGCTACGGGGGTGGCGGTAGAGATGAGCAGTTCTTC
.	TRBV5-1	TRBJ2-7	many	CASSASGPAYEQYF	TGCGCCAGCAGCGCGAGCGGGCCAGCCTACGAGCAGTACTTC
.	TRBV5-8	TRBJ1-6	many	CASSLGLDGREPLHF	TGTGCCAGCAGCTTAGGGTTAGACGGCCGTGAACCCCTCCACTTT
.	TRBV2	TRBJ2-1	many	CASNRPGTGKNEQFF	TGTGCCAGCAACCGACCCGGGACTGGCAAGAATGAGCAGTTCTTC
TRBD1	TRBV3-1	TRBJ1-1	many	CASSQVTGAEAFF	TGTGCCAGCAGCCAGGTTACAGGGGCTGAAGCTTTCTTT